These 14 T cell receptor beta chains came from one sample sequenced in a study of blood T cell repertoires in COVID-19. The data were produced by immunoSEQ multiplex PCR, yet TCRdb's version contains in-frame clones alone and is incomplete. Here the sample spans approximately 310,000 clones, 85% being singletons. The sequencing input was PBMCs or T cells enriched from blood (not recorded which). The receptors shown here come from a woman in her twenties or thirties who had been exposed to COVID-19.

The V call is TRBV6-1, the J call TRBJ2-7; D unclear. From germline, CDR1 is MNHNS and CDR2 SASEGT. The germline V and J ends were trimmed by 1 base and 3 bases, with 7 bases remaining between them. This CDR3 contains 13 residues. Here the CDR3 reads CASSEGMFYEQYF. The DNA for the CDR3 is TGTGCCAGCAGTGAAGGTATGTTCTACGAGCAGTACTTC.

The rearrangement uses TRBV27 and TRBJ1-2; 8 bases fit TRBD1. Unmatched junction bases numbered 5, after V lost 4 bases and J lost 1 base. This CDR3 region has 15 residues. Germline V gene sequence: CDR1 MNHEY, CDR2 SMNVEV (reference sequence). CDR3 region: CASSYRTGINYGYTF. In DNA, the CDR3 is TGTGCCAGCAGTTACCGGACAGGGATTAACTATGGCTACACCTTC.

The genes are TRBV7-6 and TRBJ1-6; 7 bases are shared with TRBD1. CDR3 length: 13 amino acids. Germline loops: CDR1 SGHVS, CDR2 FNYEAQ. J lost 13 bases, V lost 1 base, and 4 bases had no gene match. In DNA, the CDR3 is TGTGCCAGCAGCTTAGATACAGGGGACCCCCTCCACTTT. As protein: CASSLDTGDPLHF. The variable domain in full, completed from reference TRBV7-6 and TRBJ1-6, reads GAGVSQSPRYKVTKRGQDVALRCDPISGHVSLYWYRQALGQGPEFLTYFNYEAQQDKSGLPNDRFSAERPEGSISTLTIQRTEQRDSAMYRCASSLDTGDPLHFGNGTRLTVT.

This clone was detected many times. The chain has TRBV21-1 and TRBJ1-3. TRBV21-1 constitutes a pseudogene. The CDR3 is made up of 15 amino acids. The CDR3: CASSILILSGNTIYF. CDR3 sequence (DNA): TGTGCCAGCAGCATACTGATCCTCTCTGGAAACACCATATATTTT.

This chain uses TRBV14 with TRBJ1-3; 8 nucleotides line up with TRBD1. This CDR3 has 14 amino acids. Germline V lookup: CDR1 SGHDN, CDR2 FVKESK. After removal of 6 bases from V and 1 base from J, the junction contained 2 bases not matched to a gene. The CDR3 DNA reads TGTGCCAGCAGACGGACAGGGTCTGGAAACACCATATATTTT. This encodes CASRRTGSGNTIYF. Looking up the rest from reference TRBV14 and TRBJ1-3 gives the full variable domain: EAGVTQFPSHSVIEKGQTVTLRCDPISGHDNLYWYRRVMGKEIKFLLHFVKESKQDESGMPNNRFLAERTGGTYSTLKVQPAELEDSGVYFCASRRTGSGNTIYFGEGSWLTVV.

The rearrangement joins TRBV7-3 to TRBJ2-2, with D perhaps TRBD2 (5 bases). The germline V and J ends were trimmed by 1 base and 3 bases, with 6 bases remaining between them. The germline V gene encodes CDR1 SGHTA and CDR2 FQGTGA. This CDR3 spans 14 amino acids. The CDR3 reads CASSLNGDTGELFF. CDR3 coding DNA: TGTGCCAGCAGCTTAAACGGGGACACCGGGGAGCTGTTTTTT.

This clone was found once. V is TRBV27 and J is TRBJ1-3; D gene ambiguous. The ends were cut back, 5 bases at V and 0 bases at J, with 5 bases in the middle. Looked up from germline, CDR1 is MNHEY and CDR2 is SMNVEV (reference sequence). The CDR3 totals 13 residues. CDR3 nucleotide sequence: TGTGCCAGCAGTCGGAGCTCTGGAAACACCATATATTTT. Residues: CASSRSSGNTIYF.

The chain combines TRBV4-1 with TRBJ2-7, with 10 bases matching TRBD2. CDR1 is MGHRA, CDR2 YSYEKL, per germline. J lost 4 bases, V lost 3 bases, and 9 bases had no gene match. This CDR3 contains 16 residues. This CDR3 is CASSQHPSGGFYEQYF. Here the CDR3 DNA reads TGCGCCAGCAGCCAGCATCCTAGCGGGGGATTTTACGAGCAGTACTTC.

CDR3 region: CASSGGTGRPQETQYF. As DNA, the CDR3 is TGTGCCAGCAGTGGGGGGACAGGGAGGCCTCAAGAGACCCAGTACTTC. The gene calls are TRBV2 and TRBJ2-5; 9 positions agree with TRBD1. The length of the CDR3 is 16 residues. V gave up 4 bases and J gave up 2 bases; unmatched junction bases: 8. Germline lookup yields CDR1 SNHLY and CDR2 FYNNEI. The whole variable domain, filled in from reference TRBV2 and TRBJ2-5, reads EPEVTQTPSHQVTQMGQEVILRCVPISNHLYFYWYRQILGQKVEFLVSFYNNEISEKSEIFDDQFSVERPDGSNFTLKIRSTKLEDSAMYFCASSGGTGRPQETQYFGPGTRLLVL.

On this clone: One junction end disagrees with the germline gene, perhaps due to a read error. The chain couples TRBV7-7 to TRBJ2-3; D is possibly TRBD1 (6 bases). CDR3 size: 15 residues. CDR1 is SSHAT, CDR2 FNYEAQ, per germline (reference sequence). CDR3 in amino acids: CASSPTGSRGDTQYF. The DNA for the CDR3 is TGTGCTAGCAGCCCGACAGGTTCCAGAGGGGATACGCAGTATTTT.

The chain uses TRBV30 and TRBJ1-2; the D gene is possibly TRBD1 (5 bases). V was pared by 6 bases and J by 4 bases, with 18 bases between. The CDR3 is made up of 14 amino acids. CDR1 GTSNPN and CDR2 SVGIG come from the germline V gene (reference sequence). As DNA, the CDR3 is TGTGCCTGCACCACCGGGGGGTCGGGCTATGGCTACACCTTC. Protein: CACTTGGSGYGYTF.

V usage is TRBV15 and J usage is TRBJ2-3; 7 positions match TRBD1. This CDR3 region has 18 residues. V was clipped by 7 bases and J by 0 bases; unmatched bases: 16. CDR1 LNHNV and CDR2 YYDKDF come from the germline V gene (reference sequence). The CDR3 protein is CATNIQIRQGGSTDTQYF. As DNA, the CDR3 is TGTGCCACCAACATACAAATTAGACAGGGTGGGAGCACAGATACGCAGTATTTT.

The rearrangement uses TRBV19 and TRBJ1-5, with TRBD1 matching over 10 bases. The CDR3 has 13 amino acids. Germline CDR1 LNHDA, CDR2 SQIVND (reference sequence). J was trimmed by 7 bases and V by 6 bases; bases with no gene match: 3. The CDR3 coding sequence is TGTGCCAGTAGGCCGACAGGGGGCCAGCCCCAGCATTTT. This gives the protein CASRPTGGQPQHF.

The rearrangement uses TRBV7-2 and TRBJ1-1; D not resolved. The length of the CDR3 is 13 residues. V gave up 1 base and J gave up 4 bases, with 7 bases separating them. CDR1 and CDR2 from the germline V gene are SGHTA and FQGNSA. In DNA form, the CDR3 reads TGTGCCAGCAGCTTAGACCCTACCACTGAAGCTTTCTTT. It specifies CASSLDPTTEAFF.